This T cell receptor (beta chain) was sequenced during a study of regulatory T cells in long-lasting Graves disease. This CDR3 is 16 amino acids long. Trimming removed 6 bases from V and 5 bases from J; junction bases left unmatched: 11. Germline lookup yields CDR1 DFQATT and CDR2 SNEGSKA (reference sequence). Time point given: newly diagnosed GD, antithyroid drugs for less than 3 months. RNA extracted from PBMCs served as the sequencing template. The TCR beta library used iRepertoire HTBI primers with Arm-PCR amplification of CDR3. TCRdb re-derived calls from the multiplex PCR reads in MiXCR, one entry per CDR3 protein. This repertoire shows about 240,000 distinct CDR3 sequences, roughly a fifth found once; its top ten account for roughly 14%.

The sequencing here drew on peripheral blood mononuclear cells (PBMCs), taken at new diagnosis, from a patient treated with antithyroid drugs. The chain uses TRBV20-1 and TRBJ2-2; TRBD2 matches at 11 bases. This clonotype originated in a female donor with Graves disease. This CDR3 is CSARDSGGARTGELFF. The CDR3 DNA reads TGCAGTGCCAGGGATAGCGGGGGGGCAAGGACCGGGGAGCTGTTTTTT.